Below are 11 T cell receptor beta chains sequenced from a single sample in a study of identical twins. A single record per CDR3 protein comes from TCRdb applying MiXCR to the 5' RACE reads. The top ten hold about 2% of the sample, which has around 670,000 distinct CDR3 sequences, roughly 6% seen once. The sample consisted of naive T cells sorted from blood. All receptors come from a man aged 18 to 29 in good health.

The chain combines TRBV18 with TRBJ2-5; D gene ambiguous. CDR3 length equals 14 residues. V gave up 1 base and J gave up 1 base, with 7 bases separating them. Germline V gene sequence: CDR1 KGHSH, CDR2 LQKENI. CDR3 nucleotide sequence: TGTGCCAGCTCACCACAGTCCAGCCAAGAGACCCAGTACTTC. It specifies CASSPQSSQETQYF.

This clonotype was picked up many times. The genes are TRBV29-1 and TRBJ2-3; the match to TRBD2 covers 12 bases. The junction had 3 bases not matched to a gene; V was cut back by 5 bases and J by 3 bases. CDR1 is SQVTM, CDR2 ANQGSEA, per germline. CDR3 length: 14 residues. CDR3 DNA: TGCAGCGTTAGCGGACTAGCGGGAACAGATACGCAGTATTTT. It encodes CSVSGLAGTDTQYF.

At least ten counts were recorded for this clonotype. V is TRBV6-4 and J is TRBJ2-1; D uncertain. The germline V gene encodes CDR1 MRHNA and CDR2 SNTAGT. The CDR3 consists of 14 residues. Trimming took off 0 bases at V and 6 bases at J, with 9 bases between the two ends. Here the CDR3 reads CASSDSPVSNEQFF. Written as DNA, the CDR3 is TGTGCCAGCAGTGACTCACCGGTAAGCAATGAGCAGTTCTTC.

This clonotype was recorded many times. The DNA for the CDR3 is TGTGCCAGCGAAACCGTGGGGGAAATGTCTGGGGCCAACGTCCTGACTTTC. Protein: CASETVGEMSGANVLTF. The V and J genes are TRBV7-8 and TRBJ2-6, with D tentatively TRBD1 or TRBD2 (5 bases each). The length of the CDR3 is 17 residues. Per germline, CDR1 SGHVS and CDR2 FQNEAQ. Trimming stripped 8 bases from V and 1 base from J, with 18 bases between.

This clonotype was detected only a few times. The V and J genes are TRBV20-1 and TRBJ1-2; tentatively, D is TRBD1 (5 bases). The CDR3 is 12 residues long. From germline, CDR1 is DFQATT and CDR2 SNEGSKA (reference sequence). V lost 3 bases to trimming and J lost 5 bases, with 10 bases between them. Here the CDR3 reads CSARVGQYGYTF. The DNA of the CDR3 is TGCAGTGCTAGGGTCGGACAATATGGCTACACCTTC.

In DNA form, the CDR3 reads TGTGCCAGCAGGAATGACAATACCGGGACAGGCAGCTCTGGGGCCAACGTCCTGACTTTC. Translating gives CASRNDNTGTGSSGANVLTF. The chain has TRBV6-1 and TRBJ2-6; 8 bases align to TRBD1. CDR3 length: 20 residues. CDR1 is MNHNS, CDR2 SASEGT, per germline. J was trimmed by 0 bases and V by 6 bases; bases with no gene match: 16.

V usage is TRBV19 and J usage is TRBJ2-1; no clear D gene. The CDR3 sequence is 12 residues long. V was clipped by 3 bases and J by 10 bases, with 10 bases between them. The germline gives CDR1 LNHDA, CDR2 SQIVND (reference sequence). Written as DNA, the CDR3 is TGTGCCAGTAGTATTTGGGGTTTCGAGCAGTTCTTC. The encoded protein is CASSIWGFEQFF.

J is TRBJ2-6 and V is TRBV7-9; D gene unclear. CDR3 length: 16 amino acids. Germline loops: CDR1 SEHNR, CDR2 FQNEAQ (reference sequence). Trimming took off 4 bases at V and 0 bases at J, with 10 bases between the two ends. Written as DNA, the CDR3 is TGTGCCAGCAGCTCCCAGAGCCACTCTGGGGCCAACGTCCTGACTTTC. Translated: CASSSQSHSGANVLTF.

The DNA for the CDR3 is TGCAGTGCTAGAGGGTCTAGCGGGGGCACAGATACGCAGTATTTT. It yields the protein CSARGSSGGTDTQYF. V and J are TRBV20-1 and TRBJ2-3; TRBD2 agrees at 9 bases. In germline, CDR1 is DFQATT, CDR2 SNEGSKA (reference sequence). Trimming at V came to 1 base and at J to 1 base, leaving 3 bases not matched to a gene. The CDR3 is 15 residues long.

J is TRBJ2-6 and V is TRBV30; D is unresolved. Per germline, CDR1 GTSNPN and CDR2 SVGIG (reference sequence). This CDR3 is 14 amino acids long. Trimming cost V 2 bases and J 4 bases, with 9 bases left between them. CDR3 residues: CAWSTGYGANVLTF. CDR3 sequence (DNA): TGTGCCTGGAGTACCGGGTACGGGGCCAACGTCCTGACTTTC.

The table lists this clonotype with many counts. The chain couples TRBV20-1 to TRBJ1-6; no clear D gene. Per the germline V gene, CDR1 is DFQATT and CDR2 is SNEGSKA (reference sequence). The length of the CDR3 is 15 residues. V was shortened by 3 bases and J by 0 bases, with 9 bases between the two germline ends. The CDR3 spells CSASYGHSYNSPLHF. As DNA, the CDR3 is TGCAGTGCTAGTTACGGGCACTCCTATAATTCACCCCTCCACTTT.